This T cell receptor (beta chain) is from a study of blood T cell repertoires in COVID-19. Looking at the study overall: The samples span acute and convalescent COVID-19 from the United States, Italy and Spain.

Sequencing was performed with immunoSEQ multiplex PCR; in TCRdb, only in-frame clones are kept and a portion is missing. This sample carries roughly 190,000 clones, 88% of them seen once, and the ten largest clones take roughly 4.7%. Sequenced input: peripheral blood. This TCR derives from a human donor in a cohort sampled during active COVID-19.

CDR3 sequence: CASSPRGGGNQPQHF. For the CDR3, the DNA is TGTGCCAGCAGCCCGCGGGGCGGTGGCAATCAGCCCCAGCATTTT. V and J are TRBV7-9 and TRBJ1-5; possibly TRBD1 for D (5 bases). Germline CDR1 reads SEHNR; CDR2 reads FQNEAQ (reference sequence). This CDR3 spans 15 amino acids. Between the trimmed V and J ends, which lost 5 bases and 2 bases, there was a span of 13 bases.